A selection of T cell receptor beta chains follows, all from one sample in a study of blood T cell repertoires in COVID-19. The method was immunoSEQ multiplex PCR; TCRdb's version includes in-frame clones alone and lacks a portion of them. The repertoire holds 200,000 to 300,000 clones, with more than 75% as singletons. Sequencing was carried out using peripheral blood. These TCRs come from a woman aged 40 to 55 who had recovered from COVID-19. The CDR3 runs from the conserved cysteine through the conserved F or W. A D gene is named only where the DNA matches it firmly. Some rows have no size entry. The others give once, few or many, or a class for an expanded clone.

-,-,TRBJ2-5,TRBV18,TGTGCCAGCTCACCAGACTCGGGAGAGACCCAGTACTTC,CASSPDSGETQYF
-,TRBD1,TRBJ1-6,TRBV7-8,TGTGCCAGCAGCCGGGGACAGGGTATGAGTTCACCCCTCCACTTT,CASSRGQGMSSPLHF
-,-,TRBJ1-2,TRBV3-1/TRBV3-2,TGTGCCACCGGACAAAACTATGGCTACACCTTC,CATGQNYGYTF
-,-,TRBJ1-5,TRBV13,TGTGCCAGCAGCTTAGGGGGCGAGCCCCAGCATTTT,CASSLGGEPQHF
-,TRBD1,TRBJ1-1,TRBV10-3,TGTGCCATCAGTGCTGGACCGACAGGGGCGAACACTGAAGCTTTCTTT,CAISAGPTGANTEAFF
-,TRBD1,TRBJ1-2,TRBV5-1,TGCGCCAGCAGCTCACAGGGGGACTATGGCTACACCTTC,CASSSQGDYGYTF
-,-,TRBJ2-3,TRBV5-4,TGTGCCAGCAGCCTCCCGGGTCCAGATACGCAGTATTTT,CASSLPGPDTQYF
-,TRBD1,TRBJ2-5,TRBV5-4,TGTGCCAGCAGCCCAGGGGACAGCACAGAAGAGACCCAGTACTTC,CASSPGDSTEETQYF
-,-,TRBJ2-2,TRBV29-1,TGCAGCGTTGAAGGCGGAACCGTCACCGGGGAGCTGTTTTTT,CSVEGGTVTGELFF
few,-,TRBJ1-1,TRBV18,TGTGCCAGCTCACCAAATTTGGCACAGGGTTGGGGAATGAACACTGAAGCTTTCTTT,CASSPNLAQGWGMNTEAFF
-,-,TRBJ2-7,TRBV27,TGTGCCAGCAGTCCTGCTAACGCTCCCTACGAGCAGTACTTC,CASSPANAPYEQYF
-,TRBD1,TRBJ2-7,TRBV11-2,TGTGCCAGCAGCCTGGACAGGGGAGGCTCCTACGAGCAGTACTTC,CASSLDRGGSYEQYF
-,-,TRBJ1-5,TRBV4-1,TGCGCCAGCAGCCTCCGTAGCAATCAGCCCCAGCATTTT,CASSLRSNQPQHF
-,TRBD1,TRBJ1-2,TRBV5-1,TGCGCCAGCAGCGGGGCAGGGGGAGGAAACTATGGCTACACCTTC,CASSGAGGGNYGYTF
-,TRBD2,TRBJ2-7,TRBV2,TGTGCCAGCAGGGGGAGGGCGGCCTCCTACGAGCAGTACTTC,CASRGRAASYEQYF
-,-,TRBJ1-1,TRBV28,TGTGCCAGCAGTCCCCCCCCGAGGGCAGGTGAAGCTTTCTTT,CASSPPPRAGEAFF
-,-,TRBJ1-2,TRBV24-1,TGTGCCACCAGTGACCGTGACTTTAACTATGGCTACACCTTC,CATSDRDFNYGYTF
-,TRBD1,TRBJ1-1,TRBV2,TGTGCCAGCAGGAGGGGGACAGGGGTGACTGAAGCTTTCTTT,CASRRGTGVTEAFF
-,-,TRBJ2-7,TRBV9,TGTGCCAGCAGCGTAGACGAGGAGTGGTACGAGCAGTACTTC,CASSVDEEWYEQYF
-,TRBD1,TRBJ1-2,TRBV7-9,TGTGCCAGCAGCTCCGCAGGGGGGACTGGGCGAGACTATGGCTACACCTTC,CASSSAGGTGRDYGYTF
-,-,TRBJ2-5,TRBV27,TGTGCCAGCAGTCCTCGGGGGCAAGAGACCCAGTACTTC,CASSPRGQETQYF
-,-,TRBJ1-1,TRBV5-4,TGTGCCAGCAGCTCTCCCTGGAGTGGTGAAGCTTTCTTT,CASSSPWSGEAFF
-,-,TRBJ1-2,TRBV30,TGTGCCTGGAGTGTACCTCCAGTTGCCAACACCTTC,CAWSVPPVANTF
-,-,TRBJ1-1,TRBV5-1,TGCGCCAGCAGGAACCAGGTGGCTGAAGCTTTCTTT,CASRNQVAEAFF
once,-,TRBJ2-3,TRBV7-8,TGTGCCAGCAGTCGGCGGCAGGGTGAACCCCCAGATACGCAGTATTTT,CASSRRQGEPPDTQYF
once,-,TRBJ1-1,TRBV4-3,TGCGCCAGCAGCCAAGTTTCACGCGTCACTGAAGCTTTCTTT,CASSQVSRVTEAFF
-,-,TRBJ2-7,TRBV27,TGTGCCAGCAGTGGCCCCGGCGCCGGGTACTACGAGCAGTACTTC,CASSGPGAGYYEQYF
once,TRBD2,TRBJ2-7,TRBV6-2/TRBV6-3,TGTGCCAGCAGTTACTCGAAGGCGGGGGGCGAGTACGAGCAGTACTTC,CASSYSKAGGEYEQYF
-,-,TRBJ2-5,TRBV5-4,TGTGCCAGCAGCCCACGTGGGGCCGGTGAGACCCAGTACTTC,CASSPRGAGETQYF
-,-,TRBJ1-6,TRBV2,TGTGCCAGCAGTGAAAATCTAAATTCACCCCTCCACTTT,CASSENLNSPLHF
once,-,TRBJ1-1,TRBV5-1,TGCGCCAGCACGTCTCGGGGGGTTTCCATGAACACTGAAGCTTTCTTT,CASTSRGVSMNTEAFF
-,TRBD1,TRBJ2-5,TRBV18,TGTGCCAGCTCACCCGGGACAGCGCGGGAGACCCAGTACTTC,CASSPGTARETQYF
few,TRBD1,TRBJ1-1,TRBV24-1,TGTGCCACCAGTGATTTCCCCTCCACAGGGGGGACTGAAGCTTTCTTT,CATSDFPSTGGTEAFF
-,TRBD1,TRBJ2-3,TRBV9,TGTGCCAGCAGCGTGCAGGGGGCCGGTGGCACAGATACGCAGTATTTT,CASSVQGAGGTDTQYF
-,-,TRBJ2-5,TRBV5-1,TGCGCCAGCAGCTTGACTAGCACCGGGGAGACCCAGTACTTC,CASSLTSTGETQYF
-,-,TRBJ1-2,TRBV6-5,TGTGCCACCCATCCCGCAGGGCTCTTTGTCTATGGCTACACCTTC,CATHPAGLFVYGYTF
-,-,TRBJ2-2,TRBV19,TGTGCCGCCCGAGGTTGGAGGGAGCTGTTTTTT,CAARGWRELFF
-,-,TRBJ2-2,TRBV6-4,TGTGCCAGCAGCAGGGAGAACACCGGGGAGCTGTTTTTT,CASSRENTGELFF
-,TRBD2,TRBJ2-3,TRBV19,TGTGCCAGTACGCCGTTAGCGGGGGTCGTAGATACGCAGTATTTT,CASTPLAGVVDTQYF
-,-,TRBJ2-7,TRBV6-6,TGTGCCAGCAGTCCACGGGGGGACAATCTTCGGGCCTACGAGCAGTACTTC,CASSPRGDNLRAYEQYF
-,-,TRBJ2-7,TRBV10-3,TGTGCCATCAGCAAGGGGCCAGGCGAGCAGTACTTC,CAISKGPGEQYF
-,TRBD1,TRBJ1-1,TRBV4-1,TGCGCCAGCAGCCAACTCACGACAGGGGAGTTGAACACTGAAGCTTTCTTT,CASSQLTTGELNTEAFF
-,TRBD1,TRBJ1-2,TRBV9,TGTGCCAGCACCCTCCGGCCCGGGACAGGGTTAGGCGGCTACACCTTC,CASTLRPGTGLGGYTF
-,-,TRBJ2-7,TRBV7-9,TGTGCCAGCAGCTTAGTTTTGGGGCCAACATCTCAGTACTTC,CASSLVLGPTSQYF
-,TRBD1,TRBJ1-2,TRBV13,TGTGCCAGCAGCTTAGCAGAAGACAGGGCGTACGGCTATGGCTACACCTTC,CASSLAEDRAYGYGYTF
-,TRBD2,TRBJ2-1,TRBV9,TGTGCCAGCAGCGTGTCCGGGGGGGTCTATAATGAGCAGTTCTTC,CASSVSGGVYNEQFF
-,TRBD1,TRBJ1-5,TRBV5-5,TGTGCCAGCAGCGACACAGGGGGCTGGAATCAGCCCCAGCATTTT,CASSDTGGWNQPQHF
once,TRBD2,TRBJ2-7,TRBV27,TGTGCCAAGCCTCTTGAGCGGGACTGTTCCTACGAGCAGTACTTC,CAKPLERDCSYEQYF
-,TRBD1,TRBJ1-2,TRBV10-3,TGTGCCATCAGTGAGTCGTCGGGACAGGATAGTAACTATGGCTACACCTTC,CAISESSGQDSNYGYTF
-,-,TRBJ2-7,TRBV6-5,TGTGCCAGCAGGTCTTATTGGGACATCTCCTACGAGCAGTACTTC,CASRSYWDISYEQYF
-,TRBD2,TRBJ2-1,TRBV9,TGTGCCAGCAGCGCCTATGGGGGGGGAACCGACAATGAGCAGTTCTTC,CASSAYGGGTDNEQFF
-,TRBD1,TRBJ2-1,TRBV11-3,TGTGCCAGCAGCCACCGGACAGGGACGTTGGGTGAGCAGTTCTTC,CASSHRTGTLGEQFF